A single sample is the source of the 10 T cell receptor beta chains below, sequenced in a study of blood T cells in healthy people across ages (dated by TCRdb to the mid-2010s). Libraries were built with 5' RACE. Sequencing was performed on an Illumina HiSeq 2500. The second PCR ran for roughly 7 to 11 cycles and used a J-beta primer mix along with a sample-barcoded 5' primer. The public reads were quality trimmed at Q25 with fastp and then assembled into clones with MiXCR by TCRdb, keeping productive beta chains. Rows matching on CDR3 protein sequence are summarized as one entry with the most common DNA and genes. This sample has hundreds of thousands of distinct CDR3 sequences in its table, and around 20% of those were observed once. The ten largest clones add up to 3.5% to 4% of the sample. The specimen was blood. Source of these receptors: a man between 65 and 80 years old in good health.

V and J are TRBV20-1 and TRBJ2-1; unclear D gene. Germline CDR1 DFQATT, CDR2 SNEGSKA (reference sequence). The CDR3 is 15 amino acids. V dropped 6 bases and J dropped 3 bases, with 18 bases sitting between them. The CDR3 sequence: CSAPLSGSFYNEQFF. CDR3 in DNA: TGCAGTGCCCCCCTCTCAGGCTCATTCTACAATGAGCAGTTCTTC.

This chain uses TRBV7-8 with TRBJ1-1, with D perhaps matching TRBD1 (6 bases). The CDR3 runs to 14 residues. Germline V lookup: CDR1 SGHVS, CDR2 FQNEAQ. Trimming removed 3 bases at V and 4 bases at J, with 12 bases between. The CDR3 DNA reads TGTGCCAGCAGCTTTTGGGACACCTTCACTGAAGCTTTCTTT. It codes for CASSFWDTFTEAFF.

This clonotype has a handful of counts. The CDR3 spells CASSLDVEGFFTDTQYF. The DNA of the CDR3 is TGTGCCAGCAGCTTAGATGTGGAGGGGTTTTTCACAGATACGCAGTATTTT. This rearrangement joins TRBV11-2 to TRBJ2-3; possibly TRBD2 for D (6 bases). This CDR3 contains 17 residues. The V gene's germline CDR1 is SGHAT and CDR2 FQNNGV. V lost 0 bases and J lost 2, with 15 bases in between.

This chain links TRBV5-1 with TRBJ2-1, with D perhaps assigned TRBD1 or TRBD2 (5 bases each). The germline V gene has CDR1 SGHRS and CDR2 YFSETQ. CDR3 length: 13 amino acids. V was shortened by 4 bases and J by 7 bases, with 12 bases between the two germline ends. The CDR3 coding sequence is TGCGCCAGCAGCACGGGACCGTCTAATGAGCAGTTCTTC. Translated: CASSTGPSNEQFF.

The table lists this clonotype with many counts. The genes are TRBV3-1 and TRBJ1-4; possible D gene TRBD1, 5 bases. In germline, CDR1 is LGHDT, CDR2 YNNKEL (reference sequence). Trimming shortened V by 3 bases and J by 0 bases, and 8 bases separated the two germline ends. This CDR3 spans 15 amino acids. This CDR3 reads CASSHRQTTNEKLFF. As DNA, the CDR3 is TGTGCCAGCAGCCATCGACAGACAACTAATGAAAAACTGTTTTTT. The whole variable domain, remainder taken from reference TRBV3-1 and TRBJ1-4, is DTAVSQTPKYLVTQMGNDKSIKCEQNLGHDTMYWYKQDSKKFLKIMFSYNNKELIINETVPNRFSPKSPDKAHLNLHINSLELGDSAVYFCASSHRQTTNEKLFFGSGTQLSVL.

This chain connects TRBV20-1 to TRBJ1-5; D may be TRBD1 (6 bases). Trimming took off 2 bases at V and 5 bases at J, with 10 bases between the two ends. The germline V gene encodes CDR1 DFQATT and CDR2 SNEGSKA (reference sequence). The CDR3 consists of 13 residues. The CDR3 reads CSARRGVDQPQHF. CDR3 nucleotides: TGCAGTGCTAGAAGGGGGGTCGATCAGCCCCAGCATTTT.

The chain couples TRBV24-1 to TRBJ2-1, with D perhaps matching TRBD2 (6 bases). The CDR3 extends over 17 amino acids. The V end was cut by 4 bases, the J end by 1 base, with 16 bases between. Germline CDR1 reads KGHDR; CDR2 reads SFDVKD. The CDR3 DNA is TGTGCCACCAGTGACGCTAATCTAGCGTTTTCCTACAATGAGCAGTTCTTC. Its translation is CATSDANLAFSYNEQFF.

The genes are TRBV6-5 and TRBJ2-5; unclear D gene. The germline gives CDR1 MNHEY, CDR2 SVGAGI. V gave up 7 bases and J gave up 5 bases, with 11 bases separating them. This CDR3 has 12 residues. The CDR3 sequence is CASNDPAETQYF. The CDR3 DNA reads TGTGCCAGCAATGACCCGGCCGAGACCCAGTACTTC.

This clonotype occurred a few times. The gene calls are TRBV5-5 and TRBJ2-7; D not resolved. The J call may be mistaken, given a closer DNA end match to TRBJ2-1. The V gene's germline CDR1 is SGHKS and CDR2 YYEKEE (reference sequence). This CDR3 comprises 15 residues. CDR3 nucleotides: TGTGCCAGCAGCTTGGCCGGCACGCTGGGCAATGAGCAGTTCTTC. It codes for CASSLAGTLGNEQFF.

The V gene is TRBV7-2, the J gene TRBJ2-1; D is possibly TRBD2 (5 bases). With the DNA end fitting TRBJ2-7 better, the J assignment may be wrong. Germline-derived CDR1 and CDR2 are SGHTA and FQGNSA. The length of the CDR3 is 16 residues. The DNA of the CDR3 is TGTGCCAGCAGCTCTCGCGGAGAGGGTATCTCCTACGAGCAGTACTTC. Encoded protein: CASSSRGEGISYEQYF.